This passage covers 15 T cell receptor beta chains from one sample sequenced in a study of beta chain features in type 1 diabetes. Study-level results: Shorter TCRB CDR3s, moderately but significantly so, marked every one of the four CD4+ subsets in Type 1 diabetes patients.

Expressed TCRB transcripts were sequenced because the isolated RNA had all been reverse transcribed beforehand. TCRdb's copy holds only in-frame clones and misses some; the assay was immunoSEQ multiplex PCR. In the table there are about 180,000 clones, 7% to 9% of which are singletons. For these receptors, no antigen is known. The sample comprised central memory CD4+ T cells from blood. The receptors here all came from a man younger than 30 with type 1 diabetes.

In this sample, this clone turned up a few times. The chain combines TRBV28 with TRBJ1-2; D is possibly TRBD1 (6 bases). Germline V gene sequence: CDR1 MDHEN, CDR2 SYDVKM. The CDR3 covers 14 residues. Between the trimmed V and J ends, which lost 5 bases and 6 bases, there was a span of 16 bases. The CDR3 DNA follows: TGTGCCAGCAGTCGCCCGGGGGGCGGGAATGGCTACACCTTC. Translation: CASSRPGGGNGYTF.

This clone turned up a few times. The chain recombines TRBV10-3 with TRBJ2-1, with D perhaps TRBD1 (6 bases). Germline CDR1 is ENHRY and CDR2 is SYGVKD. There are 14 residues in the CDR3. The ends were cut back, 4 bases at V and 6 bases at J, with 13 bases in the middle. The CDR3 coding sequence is TGTGCCATCAGTGCCCCGGGACAAAGCAATGAGCAGTTCTTC. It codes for CAISAPGQSNEQFF.

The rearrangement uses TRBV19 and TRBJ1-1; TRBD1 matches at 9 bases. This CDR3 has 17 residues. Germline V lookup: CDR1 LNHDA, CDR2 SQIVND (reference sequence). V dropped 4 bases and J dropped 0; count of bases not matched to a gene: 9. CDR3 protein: CASSKDRGRRMNTEAFF. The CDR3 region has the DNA TGTGCCAGTAGTAAAGACAGGGGGAGACGGATGAACACTGAAGCTTTCTTT. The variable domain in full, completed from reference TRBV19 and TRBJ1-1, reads DGGITQSPKYLFRKEGQNVTLSCEQNLNHDAMYWYRQDPGQGLRLIYYSQIVNDFQKGDIAEGYSVSREKKESFPLTVTSAQKNPTAFYLCASSKDRGRRMNTEAFFGQGTRLTVV.

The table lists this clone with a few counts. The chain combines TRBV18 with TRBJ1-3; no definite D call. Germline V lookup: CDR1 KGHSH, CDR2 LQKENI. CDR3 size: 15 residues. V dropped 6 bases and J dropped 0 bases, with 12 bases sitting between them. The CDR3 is CASSLPGGSGNTIYF. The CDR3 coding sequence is TGTGCCAGCTCCCTGCCCGGCGGCTCTGGAAACACCATATATTTT.

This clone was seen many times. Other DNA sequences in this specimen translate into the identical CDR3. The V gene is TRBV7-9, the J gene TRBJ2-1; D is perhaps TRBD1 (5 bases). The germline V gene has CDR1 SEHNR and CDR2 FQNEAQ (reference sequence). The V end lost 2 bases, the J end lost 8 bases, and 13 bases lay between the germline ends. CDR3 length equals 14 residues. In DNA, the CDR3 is TGTGCCAGCAGCTTATCGGGCAGGGAAGATGAGCAGTTCTTC. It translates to CASSLSGREDEQFF.

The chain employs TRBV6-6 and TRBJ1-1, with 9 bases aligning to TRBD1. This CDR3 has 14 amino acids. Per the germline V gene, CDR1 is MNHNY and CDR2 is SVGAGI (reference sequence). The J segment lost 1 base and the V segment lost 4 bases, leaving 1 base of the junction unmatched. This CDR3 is CASSSGQGNTEAFF. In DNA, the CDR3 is TGTGCCAGCAGTTCGGGACAGGGGAACACTGAAGCTTTCTTT.

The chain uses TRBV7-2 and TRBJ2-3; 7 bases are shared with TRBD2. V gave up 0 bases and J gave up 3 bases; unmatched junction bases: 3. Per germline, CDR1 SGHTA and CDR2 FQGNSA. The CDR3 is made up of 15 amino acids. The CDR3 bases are TGTGCCAGCAGCTTAGCGGCTAGCGGAACAGATACGCAGTATTTT. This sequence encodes CASSLAASGTDTQYF.

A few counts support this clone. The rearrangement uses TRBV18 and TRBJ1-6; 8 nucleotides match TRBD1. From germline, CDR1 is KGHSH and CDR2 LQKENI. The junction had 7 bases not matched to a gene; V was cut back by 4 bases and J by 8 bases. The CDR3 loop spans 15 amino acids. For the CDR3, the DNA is TGTGCCAGCTCACTCAGACAGGGGCGGGATTCACCCCTCCACTTT. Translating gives CASSLRQGRDSPLHF.

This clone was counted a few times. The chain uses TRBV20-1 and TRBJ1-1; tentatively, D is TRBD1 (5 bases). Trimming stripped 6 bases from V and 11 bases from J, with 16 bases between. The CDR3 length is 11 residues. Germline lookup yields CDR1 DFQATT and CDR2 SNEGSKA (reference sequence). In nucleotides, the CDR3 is TGCAGTGCCCGGACCTTGGAGGGGGCTTTCTTT. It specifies CSARTLEGAFF.

CDR3 region: CASSSPAAVTDTQYF. In nucleotides, the CDR3 is TGTGCCAGCAGTTCTCCTGCTGCGGTAACAGATACGCAGTATTTT. The gene calls are TRBV28 and TRBJ2-3, with D unclear. The CDR3 spans 15 residues. Germline V gene sequence: CDR1 MDHEN, CDR2 SYDVKM. The V and J ends lost 4 bases and 3 bases respectively, with 14 bases between them.

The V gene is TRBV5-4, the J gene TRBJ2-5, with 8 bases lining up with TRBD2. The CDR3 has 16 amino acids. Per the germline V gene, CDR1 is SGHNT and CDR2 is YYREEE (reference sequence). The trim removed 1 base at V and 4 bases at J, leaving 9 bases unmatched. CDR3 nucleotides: TGTGCCAGCAGCTTGCGTAGCGGGGCCACCCTAGAGACCCAGTACTTC. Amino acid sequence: CASSLRSGATLETQYF.

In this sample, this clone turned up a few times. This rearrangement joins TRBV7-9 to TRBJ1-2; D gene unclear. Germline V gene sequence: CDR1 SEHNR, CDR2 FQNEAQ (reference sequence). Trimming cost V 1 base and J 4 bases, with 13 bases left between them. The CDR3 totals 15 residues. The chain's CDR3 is CASSLVPQGGYGYTF. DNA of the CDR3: TGTGCCAGCAGCTTAGTGCCCCAAGGAGGCTATGGCTACACCTTC.

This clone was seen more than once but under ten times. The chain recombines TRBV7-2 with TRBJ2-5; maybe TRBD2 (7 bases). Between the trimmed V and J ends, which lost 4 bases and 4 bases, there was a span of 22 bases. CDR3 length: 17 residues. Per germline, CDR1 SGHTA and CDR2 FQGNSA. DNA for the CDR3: TGTGCCAGCAGCTGGGGCTCGCGGGGGCAGTTCGGAGAGACCCAGTACTTC. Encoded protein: CASSWGSRGQFGETQYF.

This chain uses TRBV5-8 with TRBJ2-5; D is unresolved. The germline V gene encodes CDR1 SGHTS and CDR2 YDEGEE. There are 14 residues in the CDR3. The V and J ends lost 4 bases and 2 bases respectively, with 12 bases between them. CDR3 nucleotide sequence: TGTGCCAGCAGCCAGGTCGGTGTGCAAGAGACCCAGTACTTC. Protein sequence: CASSQVGVQETQYF. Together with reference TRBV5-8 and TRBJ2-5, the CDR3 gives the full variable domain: EAGVTQSPTHLIKTRGQQATLRCSPISGHTSVYWYQQALGLGLQFLLWYDEGEERNRGNFPPRFSGRQFPNYSSELNVNALELEDSALYLCASSQVGVQETQYFGPGTRLLVL.

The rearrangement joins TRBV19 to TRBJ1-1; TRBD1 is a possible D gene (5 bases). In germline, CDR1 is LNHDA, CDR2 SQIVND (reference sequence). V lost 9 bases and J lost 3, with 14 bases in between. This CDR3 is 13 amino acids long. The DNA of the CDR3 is TGTGCCAGCGGGGGGGACTTGGACACTGAAGCTTTCTTT. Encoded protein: CASGGDLDTEAFF.